The present TCR beta chain was sequenced within a study of tumor-infiltrating lymphocytes in oesophageal squamous cell carcinoma. From the PCR reads, TCRdb called clonotypes with MiXCR, one entry per CDR3 protein. Of some 20,000 distinct CDR3 sequences listed, around 43% were seen once; the top ten hold 33%. The length of the CDR3 is 15 amino acids, counting both ends. Turning to this clonotype: Given the absence of the conserved phenylalanine or tryptophan at the CDR3 end, a read error is likely. It is unclear where the CDR3 begins or ends on the DNA, so no DNA is shown, and the CDR3 is as TCRdb lists it.

This chain uses TRBV12-3 or TRBV12-4 with TRBJ2-6; the table's D gene call, TRBD1, was not cross checked with the DNA. This clonotype was obtained from a female donor with esophageal squamous cell carcinoma. The source material was normal esophageal tissue next to the tumor. CDR3 region: CASMRFLGETQYFGA.